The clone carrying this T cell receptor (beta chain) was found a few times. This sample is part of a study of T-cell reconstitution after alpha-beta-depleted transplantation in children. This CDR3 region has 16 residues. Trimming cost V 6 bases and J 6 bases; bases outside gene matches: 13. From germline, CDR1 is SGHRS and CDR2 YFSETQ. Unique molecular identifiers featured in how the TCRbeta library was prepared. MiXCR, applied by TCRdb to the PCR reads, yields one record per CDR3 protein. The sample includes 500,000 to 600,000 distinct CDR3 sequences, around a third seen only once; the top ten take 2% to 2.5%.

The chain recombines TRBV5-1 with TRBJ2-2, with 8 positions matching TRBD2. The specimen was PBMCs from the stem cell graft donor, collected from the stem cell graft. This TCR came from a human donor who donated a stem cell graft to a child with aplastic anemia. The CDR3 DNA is TGCGCCAGCAAACCCCGCGGGAGCGGGAGTGCCGGGGAGCTGTTTTTT. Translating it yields CASKPRGSGSAGELFF.